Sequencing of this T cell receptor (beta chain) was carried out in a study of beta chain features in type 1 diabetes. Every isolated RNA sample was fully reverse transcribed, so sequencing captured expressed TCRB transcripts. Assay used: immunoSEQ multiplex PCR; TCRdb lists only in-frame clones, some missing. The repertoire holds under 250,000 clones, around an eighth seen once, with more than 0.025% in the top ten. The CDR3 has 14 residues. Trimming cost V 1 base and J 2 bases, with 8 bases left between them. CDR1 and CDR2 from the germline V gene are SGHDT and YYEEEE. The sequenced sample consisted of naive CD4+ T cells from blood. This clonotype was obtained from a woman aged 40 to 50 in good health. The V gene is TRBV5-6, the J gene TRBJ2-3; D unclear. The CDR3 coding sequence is TGTGCCAGCAGCTTGTACTCCTCCACAGATACGCAGTATTTT. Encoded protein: CASSLYSSTDTQYF.